The 17 T cell receptor beta chains below were found in one sample sequenced in a study of blood T cell repertoires in COVID-19. Measured with immunoSEQ multiplex PCR; TCRdb has only the in-frame clones, and not every one. In the table there are around 260,000 clones, around four fifths of which are singletons. Sequenced sample: peripheral blood. These receptor sequences come from a man in his sixties with acute or convalescent COVID-19.

The rearrangement joins TRBV30 to TRBJ1-3, with 9 bases identical to TRBD1. The CDR3 loop spans 14 amino acids. CDR1 is GTSNPN, CDR2 SVGIG, per germline (reference sequence). Trimming cost V 4 bases and J 5 bases; bases outside gene matches: 6. Here the CDR3 reads CAWNPQGARNTIYF. The CDR3 bases are TGTGCCTGGAATCCACAGGGGGCTCGAAACACCATATATTTT.

The CDR3 reads CASSVAGQTSGNTIYF. The CDR3 DNA follows: TGTGCCAGCAGCGTAGCCGGACAGACCTCTGGAAACACCATATATTTT. V gene TRBV9 combines with J gene TRBJ1-3; possibly TRBD1 for D (6 bases). The CDR3 has 16 amino acids. Germline CDR1 SGDLS, CDR2 YYNGEE. With 0 bases removed from V and 0 bases from J, the gap between germline ends came to 10 bases.

V gene TRBV9 combines with J gene TRBJ2-2; 9 bases line up with TRBD2. The CDR3 covers 19 residues. Per the germline V gene, CDR1 is SGDLS and CDR2 is YYNGEE. Unmatched junction bases numbered 20, after V lost 4 bases and J lost 7 bases. This CDR3 is CASSSPILGAGGPGGELFF. As DNA, the CDR3 is TGTGCCAGCAGCTCCCCAATCCTGGGGGCGGGGGGGCCAGGCGGGGAGCTGTTTTTT.

The chain has TRBV5-1 and TRBJ1-1, with TRBD1 matching 8 bases. The V gene's germline CDR1 is SGHRS and CDR2 YFSETQ. The length of the CDR3 is 13 residues. After removal of 4 bases from V and 11 bases from J, the junction contained 10 bases not matched to a gene. This CDR3 is CASSPTDRVRAFF. In DNA form, the CDR3 reads TGCGCCAGCAGCCCTACGGACAGGGTTCGGGCTTTCTTT.

This chain joins TRBV6-5 and TRBJ2-2; D may be TRBD1 (6 bases). This CDR3 contains 14 residues. The V end lost 7 bases, the J end lost 0 bases, and 9 bases lay between the germline ends. The germline CDR1 and CDR2 sequences are MNHEY and SVGAGI. CDR3 in DNA: TGTGCCAGCAAGGCAGGGGCGAACACCGGGGAGCTGTTTTTT. Its translation: CASKAGANTGELFF.

The rearrangement uses TRBV19 and TRBJ1-1; the D is unclear. The germline CDR1 and CDR2 sequences are LNHDA and SQIVND (reference sequence). The CDR3 loop spans 15 amino acids. V lost 2 bases to trimming and J lost 0 bases, with 10 bases between them. The CDR3 is CASSISVLLNTEAFF. In nucleotides, the CDR3 is TGTGCCAGTAGTATATCGGTCTTACTGAACACTGAAGCTTTCTTT.

This clone was picked up one time. The gene calls are TRBV4-1 and TRBJ2-1; D possibly corresponds to TRBD1 (6 bases). Trimming removed 5 bases at V and 7 bases at J, with 21 bases between. The germline gives CDR1 MGHRA, CDR2 YSYEKL. The CDR3 is 16 residues long. In DNA, the CDR3 is TGCGCCAGCAGCTGGCCGGGACACACGGACTGGAATGAGCAGTTCTTC. Its translation is CASSWPGHTDWNEQFF.

The chain couples TRBV3-1 (or the pseudogene TRBV3-2) to TRBJ1-2, with D hard to call. The CDR3 spans 16 residues. V lost 4 bases to trimming and J lost 2 bases, with 17 bases between them. Germline V lookup: CDR1 LGHDT, CDR2 YNNKEL (reference sequence). The CDR3 DNA sequence: TGTGCCAGCAGCCCATTCGGCCTAAAGGAGAACTATGGCTACACCTTC. Residues: CASSPFGLKENYGYTF.

This clone was seen a single time. The gene calls are TRBV4-3 and TRBJ2-1; 13 bases map to TRBD2. This CDR3 has 15 residues. V was clipped by 3 bases and J by 8 bases; unmatched bases: 4. Germline CDR1 reads LGHNA; CDR2 reads YSLEER. The CDR3 is CASSHRTSGSYEQFF. CDR3 nucleotide sequence: TGCGCCAGCAGCCATAGGACTAGCGGGAGTTATGAGCAGTTCTTC.

This clone has only one observation. The chain employs TRBV6-6 and TRBJ1-1; D uncertain. CDR3 length: 13 amino acids. CDR1 is MNHNY, CDR2 SVGAGI, per germline (reference sequence). The germline V and J ends were trimmed by 0 bases and 6 bases, with 8 bases remaining between them. CDR3 amino acids: CASSYSRAAEAFF. CDR3 nucleotides: TGTGCCAGCAGTTACTCGAGGGCAGCTGAAGCTTTCTTT.

The V gene is TRBV14, the J gene TRBJ2-5; TRBD2 might be the D (5 bases). CDR3 length: 12 residues. The germline V gene has CDR1 SGHDN and CDR2 FVKESK. V was trimmed by 5 bases and J by 7 bases, leaving 11 bases between them. As DNA, the CDR3 is TGTGCCAGCAGCATACCCCGGGGGACCCAGTACTTC. Translation: CASSIPRGTQYF.

V is TRBV27 and J is TRBJ2-1; 8 positions agree with TRBD2. Trimming cost V 1 base and J 6 bases; bases outside gene matches: 5. This CDR3 region has 15 residues. The germline V gene encodes CDR1 MNHEY and CDR2 SMNVEV (reference sequence). CDR3 protein: CASSLLGRGGNEQFF. In DNA form, the CDR3 reads TGTGCCAGCAGTTTATTGGGTCGGGGGGGCAATGAGCAGTTCTTC.

This rearrangement joins TRBV3-1 (or the pseudogene TRBV3-2) to TRBJ1-1, with 8 bases fitting TRBD1. CDR1 and CDR2 from the germline V gene are LGHDT and YNNKEL (reference sequence). The CDR3 runs 15 residues. V lost 4 bases, J lost 6 bases, and 10 bases stayed unmatched. The CDR3 here is CASSLSRTGKAEAFF. DNA of the CDR3: TGTGCCAGCAGCCTTTCAAGGACAGGGAAGGCTGAAGCTTTCTTT.

V gene TRBV29-1 combines with J gene TRBJ1-2; a weak D match, TRBD1 (5 bases). Germline lookup yields CDR1 SQVTM and CDR2 ANQGSEA. V dropped 3 bases and J dropped 4 bases, with 18 bases sitting between them. The length of the CDR3 is 15 residues. The CDR3 DNA is TGCAGCGTTGAGGGTGAGGGGACGGGAGCCTATGGCTACACCTTC. Translation: CSVEGEGTGAYGYTF.

This chain links TRBV10-3 with TRBJ1-6; D uncertain. Per germline, CDR1 ENHRY and CDR2 SYGVKD. The CDR3 consists of 14 residues. V gave up 7 bases and J gave up 4 bases, with 11 bases separating them. This CDR3 reads CAITPELYNSPLHF. The DNA of the CDR3 is TGTGCCATCACGCCCGAACTTTATAATTCACCCCTCCACTTT.

The chain combines TRBV6-4 with TRBJ2-2, with 7 bases lining up with TRBD1. The V and J ends lost 6 bases and 5 bases, in that order; junction bases with no gene match: 6. Germline CDR1 reads MRHNA; CDR2 reads SNTAGT. The CDR3 runs to 14 residues. The CDR3 nucleotides read TGTGCCAGCAGCAAGGGACAGTTTACCGGGGAGCTGTTTTTT. It yields the protein CASSKGQFTGELFF.

The CDR3 region is CASSKGTVANSPLHF. The CDR3 DNA is TGTGCCAGTAGTAAGGGGACAGTGGCCAATTCACCCCTCCACTTT. The chain links TRBV19 to TRBJ1-6; 7 bases are shared with TRBD1. This CDR3 contains 15 residues. V shed 4 bases and J 7 bases; nucleotides not matched to a gene: 7. Germline V gene data show CDR1 as LNHDA and CDR2 as SQIVND (reference sequence).